One T cell receptor beta chain is described in this entry. This entry is derived from a study of blood T cell repertoires in COVID-19. Background on the study: The analysed material was cDNA or gDNA that came from T cells, B-cell-depleted T cells, or PBMCs.

The germline V and J ends were trimmed by 3 bases and 3 bases, with 20 bases remaining between them. The CDR3 consists of 17 residues. Germline V gene data show CDR1 as SGDLS and CDR2 as YYNGEE. The participants were between about 18 and 100 years old and came from 20 to 30 US areas. Someone with COVID-19 had been met by exposed participants within 2 weeks before study entry. Original analysis: Cell counts per sample came from amplifying reference gene primers. Measured with immunoSEQ multiplex PCR; TCRdb has only the in-frame clones, and not every one. D and trimming were read from the DNA, whereas the V and J calls and clone size are those reported in that table. The sample consists of about 140,000 clones, about four fifths of them appearing once.

The rearrangement uses TRBV9 and TRBJ2-3, with D possibly being TRBD2 (6 bases). The source is a woman younger than 35 who had been exposed to COVID-19. Source material: PBMCs or T cells enriched from blood (not recorded which). Here the CDR3 reads CASSALFPGEGTDTQYF. DNA for the CDR3: TGTGCCAGCAGCGCCCTCTTTCCGGGAGAAGGGACAGATACGCAGTATTTT.